The 16 T cell receptor beta chains below all came from one sample that was sequenced in a study of T cell responses to AZD1222 COVID-19 vaccine. Data came from immunoSEQ multiplex PCR; TCRdb stores just in-frame clones and leaves some out. The sample holds 150,000 to 180,000 clones, 87% seen once. The sequencing used peripheral blood, collected 28 days after the second AZD1222 dose. Every receptor here comes from an adult who received the AZD1222 COVID-19 vaccine.

The chain combines TRBV10-3 with TRBJ1-1; 11 bases match TRBD1. The J segment lost 9 bases and the V segment lost 11 bases, leaving 8 bases of the junction unmatched. The length of the CDR3 is 12 residues. Germline values: CDR1 ENHRY, CDR2 SYGVKD. CDR3 amino acids: CASQDRGQQAFF. CDR3 nucleotides: TGTGCCTCCCAGGACAGGGGGCAGCAAGCTTTCTTT.

This chain joins TRBV9 and TRBJ2-7, with TRBD2 identical over 8 bases. Germline lookup yields CDR1 SGDLS and CDR2 YYNGEE. Unmatched junction bases numbered 3, after V lost 0 bases and J lost 1 base. The CDR3 has 15 residues. CDR3 protein: CASSVEGLGSYEQYF. Written as DNA, the CDR3 is TGTGCCAGCAGCGTAGAGGGACTAGGATCCTACGAGCAGTACTTC.

The chain has TRBV28 and TRBJ1-1; tentatively, D is TRBD1 (5 bases). The germline V gene has CDR1 MDHEN and CDR2 SYDVKM. V was trimmed by 2 bases and J by 6 bases, leaving 13 bases between them. CDR3 length equals 14 residues. The DNA of the CDR3 is TGTGCCAGCAGTTTAGTAAAGGGGAATCCTGAAGCTTTCTTT. Translating gives CASSLVKGNPEAFF.

The chain has TRBV2 and TRBJ2-1; perhaps TRBD2 as D (5 bases). The V end was cut by 6 bases, the J end by 9 bases, with 12 bases between. The CDR3 contains 12 residues. Germline-derived CDR1 and CDR2 are SNHLY and FYNNEI. The CDR3 bases are TGTGCCAGCAGGGGTCTAGGGAGTGAGCAGTTCTTC. It encodes CASRGLGSEQFF. The whole variable domain, filled in from reference TRBV2 and TRBJ2-1, reads EPEVTQTPSHQVTQMGQEVILRCVPISNHLYFYWYRQILGQKVEFLVSFYNNEISEKSEIFDDQFSVERPDGSNFTLKIRSTKLEDSAMYFCASRGLGSEQFFGPGTRLTVL.

For this clone: One end of the junction fails to match germline, which may point to a read error. J is TRBJ2-3 and V is TRBV11-2; D remains unclear. This CDR3 comprises 14 residues. Germline V gene sequence: CDR1 SGHAT, CDR2 FQNNGV. CDR3 nucleotides: TGTGCCAGCAGCTTCCTACCCAGCACGGATACGCAGTATTTT. Its protein product is CASSFLPSTDTQYF. Variable domain in full (rest from reference TRBV11-2 and TRBJ2-3): EAGVAQSPRYKIIEKRQSVAFWCNPISGHATLYWYQQILGQGPKLLIQFQNNGVVDDSQLPKDRFSAERLKGVDSTLKIQPAKLEDSAVYLCASSFLPSTDTQYFGPGTRLTVL.

J is TRBJ2-7 and V is TRBV5-5; unclear D gene. The germline V gene encodes CDR1 SGHKS and CDR2 YYEKEE (reference sequence). Trimming stripped 4 bases from V and 0 bases from J, with 11 bases between. This CDR3 is built from 14 residues. CDR3 region: CASSLNANSYEQYF. The CDR3 region has the DNA TGTGCCAGCAGCCTGAATGCTAACTCCTACGAGCAGTACTTC.

Notes on this clone: This CDR3 is also generated by other DNA sequences in the sample. The chain combines TRBV6-1 with TRBJ1-5; D remains ambiguous. The CDR3 has 15 amino acids. The germline V gene has CDR1 MNHNS and CDR2 SASEGT. V was shortened by 1 base and J by 0 bases, with 7 bases between the two germline ends. CDR3 sequence: CASSEGSYSNQPQHF. In DNA, the CDR3 is TGTGCCAGCAGTGAAGGTAGTTATAGCAATCAGCCCCAGCATTTT.

This chain joins TRBV28 and TRBJ1-2, with D perhaps TRBD1 (5 bases). The germline gives CDR1 MDHEN, CDR2 SYDVKM. This CDR3 has 13 amino acids. V lost 4 bases to trimming and J lost 2 bases, with 8 bases between them. This chain's CDR3 is CASSSGRNYGYTF. CDR3 in DNA: TGTGCCAGCAGTTCGGGACGGAACTATGGCTACACCTTC.

The chain employs TRBV27 and TRBJ2-1; 13 bases line up with TRBD2. V lost 2 bases and J lost 7; bases outside the gene matches: 8. Per the germline V gene, CDR1 is MNHEY and CDR2 is SMNVEV (reference sequence). The CDR3 runs to 17 residues. CDR3 sequence: CASSLRTSGRAMNEQFF. The CDR3 DNA follows: TGTGCCAGCAGTTTAAGGACTAGCGGGAGAGCGATGAATGAGCAGTTCTTC.

This chain joins TRBV25-1 and TRBJ2-2; 11 bases fit TRBD2. This CDR3 contains 15 residues. The V gene end was trimmed by 5 bases and the J gene end by 6 bases; junction bases not matched to a gene: 5. The germline CDR1 and CDR2 sequences are MGHDK and SYGVNS. The CDR3 nucleotides are TGTGCCAGCAGTAAACTAGCGGGGGAAGCCGGGGAGCTGTTTTTT. Its translation: CASSKLAGEAGELFF.

The rearrangement links TRBV11-2 to TRBJ2-1; 7 nucleotides align to TRBD1. V gave up 4 bases and J gave up 7 bases; unmatched junction bases: 10. This CDR3 has 15 residues. CDR1 is SGHAT and CDR2 is FQNNGV in the germline V gene. The CDR3 DNA reads TGTGCCAGCAGCTCAGGACAGGCCAAAGAGAATGAGCAGTTCTTC. It yields the protein CASSSGQAKENEQFF.

This clone was recorded a few times. The chain has TRBV24-1 and TRBJ2-1; the match to TRBD1 covers 11 bases. V gave up 7 bases and J gave up 9 bases; unmatched junction bases: 4. Germline V gene data show CDR1 as KGHDR and CDR2 as SFDVKD. The CDR3 consists of 13 residues. CDR3 in amino acids: CATRPGTGGEQFF. The CDR3 DNA reads as TGTGCCACCAGACCCGGGACAGGGGGTGAGCAGTTCTTC.

This chain joins TRBV3-1 (or the pseudogene TRBV3-2) and TRBJ2-1; D is unclear. The ends were cut back, 3 bases at V and 7 bases at J, with 7 bases in the middle. Germline V lookup: CDR1 LGHDT, CDR2 YNNKEL (reference sequence). The CDR3 covers 12 residues. CDR3 sequence: CASSHSRNEQFF. CDR3 sequence (DNA): TGTGCCAGCAGCCATTCTAGAAATGAGCAGTTCTTC.

The V call is TRBV30, the J call TRBJ1-5, with D unclear. The germline V gene has CDR1 GTSNPN and CDR2 SVGIG (reference sequence). Between the trimmed V and J ends, which lost 2 bases and 3 bases, there was a span of 11 bases. The CDR3 totals 14 residues. The CDR3 DNA is TGTGCCTGGAGTACAGCGGATTCCAATCAGCCCCAGCATTTT. Residues: CAWSTADSNQPQHF.

The J gene is TRBJ1-3, the V gene TRBV5-6, with 7 bases identical to TRBD1. Germline CDR1 and CDR2: SGHDT and YYEEEE. The ends lost 4 bases at V and 4 bases at J; junction bases unmatched: 5. This CDR3 comprises 14 residues. CDR3 nucleotides: TGTGCCAGCAGCCCAAACAGGGGAGGAAACACCATATATTTT. The encoded protein is CASSPNRGGNTIYF.

The V and J genes are TRBV13 and TRBJ1-1; 9 positions match TRBD1. The J segment lost 3 bases and the V segment lost 4 bases, leaving 9 bases of the junction unmatched. Germline CDR1 is PRHDT and CDR2 is FYEKMQ (reference sequence). This CDR3 has 16 residues. In DNA, the CDR3 is TGTGCCAGCAGCTCTAAAGCCGGGACAGGGCACACTGAAGCTTTCTTT. Translation: CASSSKAGTGHTEAFF.